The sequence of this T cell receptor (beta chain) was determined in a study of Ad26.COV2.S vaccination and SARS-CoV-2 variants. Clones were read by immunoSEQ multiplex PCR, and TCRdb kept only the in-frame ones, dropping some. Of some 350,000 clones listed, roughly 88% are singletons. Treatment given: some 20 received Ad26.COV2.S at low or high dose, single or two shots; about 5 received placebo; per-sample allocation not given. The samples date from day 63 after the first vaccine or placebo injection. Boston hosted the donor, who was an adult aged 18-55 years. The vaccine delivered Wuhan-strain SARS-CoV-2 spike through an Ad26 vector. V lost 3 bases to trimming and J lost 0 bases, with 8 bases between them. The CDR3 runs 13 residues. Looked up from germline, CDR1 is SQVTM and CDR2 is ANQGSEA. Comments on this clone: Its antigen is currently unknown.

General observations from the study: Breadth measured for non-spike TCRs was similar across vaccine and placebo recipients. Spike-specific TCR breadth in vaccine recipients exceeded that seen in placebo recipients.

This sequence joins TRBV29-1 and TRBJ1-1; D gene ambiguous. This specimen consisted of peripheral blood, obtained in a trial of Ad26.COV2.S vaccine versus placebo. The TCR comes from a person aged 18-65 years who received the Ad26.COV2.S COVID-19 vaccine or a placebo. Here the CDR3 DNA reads TGCAGCGTTGATTCCAGGCTGAACACTGAAGCTTTCTTT. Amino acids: CSVDSRLNTEAFF.